Each of the 10 T cell receptor beta chains below was sequenced from the same sample in a study of beta chain features in type 1 diabetes. The entirety of the isolated RNA underwent reverse transcription, so expressed TCRB transcripts were sequenced. Here immunoSEQ multiplex PCR was the method, and the copy in TCRdb shows in-frame clones only, minus some. This sample carries some 120,000 clones, 17% of them seen once, and the ten largest clones take roughly 2.5%. Their antigens are not known. Study results and caveats: For Type 1 diabetes patients, all four CD4+ subsets carried TCRB CDR3s that were moderately but significantly shorter.

Sequenced: central memory CD4+ T cells from blood. The receptors stem from a man aged 18 to 30 with type 1 diabetes.

This clone has a handful of counts. A single base is all that separates this from a far larger clone, so a read error is likely. The CDR3 DNA follows: TGTGCCAGCAGGGCAGGGTCCTCCTACGAGCAGTACTTC. Its protein product is CASRAGSSYEQYF. The chain links TRBV7-2 to TRBJ2-7; D is perhaps TRBD1 (5 bases). Per the germline V gene, CDR1 is SGHTA and CDR2 is FQGNSA. Trimming took 6 bases from V and 0 from J, leaving 9 bases between them. This CDR3 has 13 amino acids.

In this sample, this clone turned up a few times. V gene TRBV19 combines with J gene TRBJ2-3; D call uncertain. The germline V and J ends were trimmed by 8 bases and 0 bases, with 6 bases remaining between them. This CDR3 is built from 12 residues. Germline loops: CDR1 LNHDA, CDR2 SQIVND (reference sequence). The DNA of the CDR3 is TGTGCCAGTGCCCTTAGCACAGATACGCAGTATTTT. Translating it yields CASALSTDTQYF.

V and J are TRBV7-3 and TRBJ2-2, with 7 bases matching TRBD1. In germline, CDR1 is SGHTA, CDR2 FQGTGA. V lost 5 bases and J lost 0; bases outside the gene matches: 9. The CDR3 totals 17 residues. In DNA form, the CDR3 reads TGTGCCAGCAGCCCACACCCCGGGACAGCGAACACCGGGGAGCTGTTTTTT. It codes for CASSPHPGTANTGELFF.

This clone was recorded a few times. This chain joins TRBV9 and TRBJ2-3; D gene ambiguous. The CDR3 is made up of 14 amino acids. With 4 bases removed from V and 9 bases from J, the gap between germline ends came to 18 bases. In germline, CDR1 is SGDLS, CDR2 YYNGEE. The CDR3 is CASSQETTIETQYF. CDR3 DNA: TGTGCCAGCAGCCAAGAAACGACCATCGAAACGCAGTATTTT.

This clone was picked up one time. V gene TRBV27 combines with J gene TRBJ1-2; 8 bases fit TRBD1. The trim removed 4 bases at V and 2 bases at J, leaving 6 bases unmatched. The CDR3 is made up of 15 amino acids. Germline lookup yields CDR1 MNHEY and CDR2 SMNVEV (reference sequence). CDR3 protein: CASSYWDRMNYGYTF. The CDR3 DNA is TGTGCCAGCAGTTACTGGGACAGGATGAACTATGGCTACACCTTC.

The gene calls are TRBV14 and TRBJ1-2; possibly TRBD1 for D (6 bases). The CDR3 runs 14 residues. Germline CDR1 SGHDN, CDR2 FVKESK. V dropped 5 bases and J dropped 0 bases, with 10 bases sitting between them. DNA for the CDR3: TGTGCCAGCAGCGCAGGGGCAGCTAACTATGGCTACACCTTC. This codes for CASSAGAANYGYTF.

This sequence joins TRBV15 and TRBJ2-5; 11 bases line up with TRBD2. This CDR3 has 16 residues. V dropped 0 bases and J dropped 1; count of bases not matched to a gene: 1. The germline V gene encodes CDR1 LNHNV and CDR2 YYDKDF (reference sequence). In DNA, the CDR3 is TGTGCCACCAGCAGAGATGGGACTAGCGGCCAAGAGACCCAGTACTTC. It specifies CATSRDGTSGQETQYF.

The V gene is TRBV4-1, the J gene TRBJ2-1; D call uncertain. The CDR3 loop spans 13 amino acids. Germline V gene sequence: CDR1 MGHRA, CDR2 YSYEKL. Between the trimmed V and J ends, which lost 2 bases and 9 bases, there was a span of 11 bases. The CDR3, as DNA: TGCGCCAGCAGCCAACAAACCAAAAGTGAGCAGTTCTTC. Translation: CASSQQTKSEQFF.

J is TRBJ2-7 and V is TRBV7-6; 10 bases are shared with TRBD2. J was trimmed by 10 bases and V by 6 bases; bases with no gene match: 9. Per germline, CDR1 SGHVS and CDR2 FNYEAQ. The CDR3 contains 13 residues. CDR3 sequence (DNA): TGTGCCAGCAGTCAACAAGCGGGAGGGCGTCAGTACTTC. It codes for CASSQQAGGRQYF.

This clone was observed at least ten times. J is TRBJ1-2 and V is TRBV15; a weak D match, TRBD1 (6 bases). Germline-derived CDR1 and CDR2 are LNHNV and YYDKDF (reference sequence). The CDR3 runs to 12 residues. Trimming removed 0 bases from V and 7 bases from J, with 6 bases in between. The CDR3 DNA follows: TGTGCCACCAGCAGAGAAGGGGGTGGCTACACCTTC. The encoded protein is CATSREGGGYTF.